The 4 T cell receptor beta chains presented below share a single source sample, sequenced in a study of monozygotic twins with cystic fibrosis. Generated by immunoSEQ multiplex PCR, the TCRdb table keeps only in-frame clones and is missing some. The sample lists over 20,000 clones; approximately 97% were seen once. The sequenced sample was blood. The receptor set was obtained from a girl aged 5 to 17 with cystic fibrosis.

The V and J genes are TRBV4-3 and TRBJ1-3; TRBD1 is a possible D gene (5 bases). In germline, CDR1 is LGHNA, CDR2 YSLEER. V was clipped by 0 bases and J by 0 bases, with 15 bases between them. CDR3 length: 18 amino acids. The DNA for the CDR3 is TGCGCCAGCAGCCAAGATGCGGGGGGTGGCTCCTCTGGAAACACCATATATTTT. It yields the protein CASSQDAGGGSSGNTIYF.

This chain joins TRBV10-3 and TRBJ1-1; a possible D gene is TRBD1 (6 bases). CDR3 size: 12 residues. The germline V and J ends were trimmed by 4 bases and 4 bases, with 7 bases remaining between them. Germline V gene data show CDR1 as ENHRY and CDR2 as SYGVKD. The CDR3 nucleotides read TGTGCCATCAGTGGGGACACCACTGAAGCTTTCTTT. Translation gives CAISGDTTEAFF.

The V and J genes are TRBV11-3 and TRBJ1-2; no definite D call. The CDR3 consists of 19 residues. CDR1 SGHNT and CDR2 YENEEA come from the germline V gene. V was cut by 5 bases and J by 3 bases, with 28 bases left in between. CDR3 protein: CASSPVPGTSLCPHYGYTF. In DNA, the CDR3 is TGTGCCAGCAGCCCAGTCCCCGGAACCTCCCTTTGTCCACACTATGGCTACACCTTC.

The count of this clone is one. The V gene is TRBV6-4, the J gene TRBJ2-1; D might be TRBD1 or TRBD2, each matching 5 bases. Germline assignment: CDR1 MRHNA and CDR2 SNTAGT. The CDR3 contains 15 residues. V lost 4 bases, J lost 3 bases, and 13 bases lay in between. The CDR3 region has the DNA TGTGCCAGCAGTGGGCCTGGGGACCACTACAATGAGCAGTTCTTC. Its translation: CASSGPGDHYNEQFF.